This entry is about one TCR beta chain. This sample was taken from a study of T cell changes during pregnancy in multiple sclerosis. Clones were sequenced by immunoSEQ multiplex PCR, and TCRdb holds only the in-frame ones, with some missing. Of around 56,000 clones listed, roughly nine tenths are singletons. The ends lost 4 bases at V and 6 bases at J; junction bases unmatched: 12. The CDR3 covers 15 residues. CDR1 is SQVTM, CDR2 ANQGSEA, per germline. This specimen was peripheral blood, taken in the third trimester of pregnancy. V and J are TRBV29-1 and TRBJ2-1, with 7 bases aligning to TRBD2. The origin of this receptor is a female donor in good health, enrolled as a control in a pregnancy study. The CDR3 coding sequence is TGCAGCGTTGCTGTTCTAGCGGCTCAAACCAATGAGCAGTTCTTC. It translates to CSVAVLAAQTNEQFF.